This T cell receptor (beta chain) comes out of a study of T cell responses to AZD1222 COVID-19 vaccine. Looked up from germline, CDR1 is MGHRA and CDR2 is YSYEKL. CDR3 size: 15 residues. V gave up 8 bases and J gave up 2 bases, with 16 bases separating them. TCRdb's copy holds only in-frame clones and misses some; the assay was immunoSEQ multiplex PCR. In the table there are about 130,000 clones, about nine tenths of which are singletons. The source of this sequence is an adult who received the AZD1222 COVID-19 vaccine. The material was peripheral blood, obtained 28 days after the second AZD1222 dose. The chain couples TRBV4-1 to TRBJ1-5, with D hard to call. The CDR3 nucleotides are TGCGCCAGCTCCCCCGGGGTGGGAGGCAATCAGCCCCAGCATTTT. Translated: CASSPGVGGNQPQHF.